This T cell receptor beta chain comes out of a study of shared clonotypes between healthy human individuals. About this clone: What it binds is unknown.

Study-wide results and limits: Against clonotypes common to all four donors, non-shared ones had lower generation probabilities.

This table comes from immunoSEQ multiplex PCR, and its TCRdb copy is limited to in-frame clones, with some not included. The data hold about 1 million clones, with under 80% observed a single time. CDR3 length equals 14 residues. Per germline, CDR1 SQVTM and CDR2 ANQGSEA. V lost 4 bases to trimming and J lost 7 bases, with 19 bases between them. The sample was memory CD4+ T cells sorted from blood. Subset of the sample: CD45RA-negative fraction. This chain links TRBV29-1 with TRBJ1-2, with D possibly matching TRBD1 (5 bases). The TCR comes from a young man in good health. As DNA, the CDR3 is TGCAGCGTTGCCCCGTGGGGGGAAGGTGCTGGCTACACCTTC. This sequence encodes CSVAPWGEGAGYTF.